One and the same sample provided the 10 T cell receptor beta chains below, sequenced in a study of T cells in Graves' hyperthyroidism and ophthalmopathy. Amplification targeted TCR beta CDR3 regions from RNA transcripts. Carried out on the TCR CDR3, a first-round RT-PCR used the HTBI primer set. TCRdb reprocessed the multiplex PCR reads via MiXCR and lists one record per CDR3 protein. The sample lists around 190,000 distinct CDR3 sequences, over 15% occurring once. The sequencing sample was made of blood. The receptors here all came from a woman aged 45-65 years with Graves' hyperthyroidism.

The table lists this clonotype with many counts. The chain carries TRBV7-2 and TRBJ1-3; D gene unclear. Germline CDR1 is SGHTA and CDR2 is FQGNSA. The ends were cut back, 1 base at V and 4 bases at J, with 5 bases in the middle. CDR3 length: 13 amino acids. DNA of the CDR3: TGTGCCAGCAGCTTAGGGTTAGGAAACACCATATATTTT. Its protein is CASSLGLGNTIYF.

This clonotype was recorded at least ten times. The chain combines TRBV28 with TRBJ2-2, with TRBD1 matching 11 bases. V shed 6 bases, J shed 3 bases, and the junction held 6 bases outside the gene matches. Germline-derived CDR1 and CDR2 are MDHEN and SYDVKM. The CDR3 spans 16 residues. The CDR3 sequence is CASSPRTGGHTGELFF. The CDR3 DNA reads as TGTGCCAGCAGCCCCCGGACAGGGGGCCACACCGGGGAGCTGTTTTTT.

There are a few counts of this clonotype. The chain employs TRBV6-1 and TRBJ1-2; D might be TRBD1 (5 bases). Germline CDR1 and CDR2: MNHNS and SASEGT. The CDR3 contains 14 residues. Trimming took 2 bases from V and 4 from J, leaving 11 bases between them. In nucleotides, the CDR3 is TGTGCCAGCAGTGAATCCGGGACGCCCTATGGCTACACCTTC. Its translation: CASSESGTPYGYTF.

This clonotype was seen a few times. The chain employs TRBV13 and TRBJ1-1; no firm D call. This CDR3 is 15 amino acids long. V was cut by 3 bases and J by 3 bases, with 14 bases left in between. Germline CDR1 PRHDT, CDR2 FYEKMQ (reference sequence). In DNA form, the CDR3 reads TGTGCCAGCAGCTTTCGCAAGAATTCGCACACTGAAGCTTTCTTT. Translating gives CASSFRKNSHTEAFF.

This clonotype has more than one count but fewer than ten. The chain joins TRBV5-1 to TRBJ2-7, with TRBD1 as a possible D gene (6 bases). The CDR3 totals 13 residues. In germline, CDR1 is SGHRS, CDR2 YFSETQ. The germline V and J ends were trimmed by 1 base and 2 bases, with 7 bases remaining between them. In nucleotides, the CDR3 is TGCGCCAGCAGCTTGCACAGGGCCTACGAGCAGTACTTC. Its translation: CASSLHRAYEQYF.

This clonotype was observed at least ten times. The chain couples TRBV12-3 or TRBV12-4 to TRBJ1-2; the D gene is possibly TRBD1 (6 bases). The CDR3 runs to 15 residues. The V and J ends lost 5 bases and 4 bases respectively, with 17 bases between them. The CDR3 sequence is CASSDRIDPPYGYTF. CDR3 bases: TGTGCCAGCAGTGACAGGATCGATCCCCCCTATGGCTACACCTTC.

The sample holds many counts of this clonotype. The chain employs TRBV6-1 and TRBJ1-1, with D perhaps TRBD1 (5 bases). The CDR3 runs 13 residues. V was pared by 5 bases and J by 4 bases, with 11 bases between. Germline assignment: CDR1 MNHNS and CDR2 SASEGT. CDR3 nucleotides: TGTGCCAGCAGTACCCGGGACCTCACTGAAGCTTTCTTT. It codes for CASSTRDLTEAFF.

This clonotype was seen many times. The J gene is TRBJ2-3, the V gene TRBV12-3 or TRBV12-4; TRBD1 matches at 10 bases. The ends lost 6 bases at V and 11 bases at J; junction bases unmatched: 11. The CDR3 is made up of 14 amino acids. CDR3 loop: CASRSAGTGVRQYF. As DNA, the CDR3 is TGTGCCAGCAGATCCGCCGGGACAGGGGTTAGGCAGTATTTT.

The table lists this clonotype with many counts. The V call is TRBV6-1, the J call TRBJ1-1, with 9 bases that match TRBD1. Per the germline V gene, CDR1 is MNHNS and CDR2 is SASEGT. V gave up 5 bases and J gave up 1 base; unmatched junction bases: 2. The CDR3 is made up of 14 amino acids. CDR3 sequence (DNA): TGTGCCAGCAGTTGGACAGGGGAGAACACTGAAGCTTTCTTT. Its protein product is CASSWTGENTEAFF.

At least ten counts were recorded for this clonotype. V is TRBV29-1 and J is TRBJ2-5; 9 bases fit TRBD2. The CDR3 has 14 amino acids. Losses at the gene ends were 8 bases for V and 5 bases for J; bases not matched to a gene: 12. The germline V gene has CDR1 SQVTM and CDR2 ANQGSEA. The chain's CDR3 is CSSLLGSGGETQYF. In DNA, the CDR3 is TGCAGCTCCCTATTAGGTAGCGGGGGTGAGACCCAGTACTTC.